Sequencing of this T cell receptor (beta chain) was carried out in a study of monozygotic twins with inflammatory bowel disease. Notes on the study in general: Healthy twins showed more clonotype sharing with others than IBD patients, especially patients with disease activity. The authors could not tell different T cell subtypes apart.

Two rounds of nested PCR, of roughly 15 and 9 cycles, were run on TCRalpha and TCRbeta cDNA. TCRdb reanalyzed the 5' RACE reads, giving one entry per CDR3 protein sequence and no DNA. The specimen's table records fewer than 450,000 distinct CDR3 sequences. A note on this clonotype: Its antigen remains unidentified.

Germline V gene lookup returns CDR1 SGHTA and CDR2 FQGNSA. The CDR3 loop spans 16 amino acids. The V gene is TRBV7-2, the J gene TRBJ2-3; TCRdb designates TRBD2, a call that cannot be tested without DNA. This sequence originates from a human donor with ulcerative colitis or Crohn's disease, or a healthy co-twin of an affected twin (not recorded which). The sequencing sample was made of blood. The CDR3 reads CASSPEGAGKWDTQYF.